The present T cell receptor beta chain was sequenced within a study of Graves' ophthalmopathy and Graves' hyperthyroidism. Study at large: In this cohort's terms, stable hyperthyroidism meant no ophthalmopathy by 18 months of follow-up. General observations from the study: Ophthalmopathy progression was predicted with under 71% sensitivity and about 72% specificity.

Germline-derived CDR1 and CDR2 are SNHLY and FYNNEI. Trimming removed 3 bases from V and 1 base from J, with 12 bases in between. The length of the CDR3 is 15 residues. None of the included patients had other autoimmune diseases, uncontrolled infections, pregnancy or lactation, as these led to exclusion. This clonotype was detected ten times or more. The target antigen is unknown. Amplification of the TCR beta CDR3 regions used RNA transcripts (as template). A first-round RT-PCR used HTBI primers, followed by a second-round multiplex PCR. MiXCR was run by TCRdb on the multiplex PCR reads, yielding one entry per CDR3 protein. The data show around 590,000 distinct CDR3 sequences, with less than 40% seen just once and less than 4.5% held by the top ten.

The receptor's source is an adult man with Graves' hyperthyroidism. The chain has TRBV2 and TRBJ1-2; D is unresolved. Sequencing was done on a sample of peripheral blood or thyroid tissue (not recorded which). CDR3 residues: CASSDTVWSNYGYTF. As DNA, the CDR3 is TGTGCCAGCAGTGATACAGTTTGGAGTAACTATGGCTACACCTTC.